This T cell receptor beta chain stems from a study of OX40 agonist ivuxolimab in advanced cancers. Study outcomes and limitations: The investigators did not determine what antigen specificity the expanded peripheral T cells had.

To note about this clone: As yet, its antigen is unknown.

Sequencing was performed with immunoSEQ multiplex PCR; in TCRdb, only in-frame clones are kept and a portion is missing. Found here are about 50,000 clones, over 75% of them singletons; the top ten hold around 0.61%. There are 14 residues in the CDR3. Germline values: CDR1 LNHDA, CDR2 SQIVND (reference sequence). V lost 5 bases and J lost 6, with 14 bases in between. The sequences come from CD4+ or CD8+ T cells sorted from blood, collected in a trial of the OX40 agonist ivuxolimab. The chain employs TRBV19 and TRBJ1-5; weak D call: TRBD1 (5 bases). This TCR came from an adult with an advanced solid tumor such as melanoma, head and neck, liver or kidney cancer. The CDR3 here is CASSPEEGSQPQHF. DNA for the CDR3: TGTGCCAGTAGTCCCGAGGAGGGGTCTCAGCCCCAGCATTTT.